These 24 T cell receptor beta chains came from one sample sequenced in a study of cytomegalovirus exposure and HLA in healthy donors. PCR used 60 Vbeta primers and 13 Jbeta primers. Method: immunoSEQ multiplex PCR; TCRdb's copy keeps in-frame clones and lacks some. The sample has 150,000 to 200,000 clones; about 86% are singletons. Sequencing was performed on PBMCs. The source of these receptors is a young woman in good health and CMV-seronegative.

The count of this clone is one. The genes are TRBV28 and TRBJ1-2, with D tentatively TRBD1 (6 bases). Per the germline V gene, CDR1 is MDHEN and CDR2 is SYDVKM. The CDR3 spans 14 residues. Trimming took 8 bases from V and 7 from J, leaving 20 bases between them. DNA of the CDR3: TGTGCCAGCGGGCTCGGGGGGGGCTTGAGTGGCTACACCTTC. Encoded protein: CASGLGGGLSGYTF.

In regard to this clone: At the DNA level, this CDR3 is encoded by other sequences in the same sample as well. V is TRBV5-1 and J is TRBJ2-1; the D is unclear. Trimming took off 0 bases at V and 6 bases at J, with 4 bases between the two ends. The CDR3 length is 12 residues. The germline gives CDR1 SGHRS, CDR2 YFSETQ. CDR3 residues: CASSLGANEQFF. In DNA form, the CDR3 reads TGCGCCAGCAGCTTGGGGGCCAATGAGCAGTTCTTC.

The chain uses TRBV10-3 and TRBJ2-7; TRBD1 agrees at 8 bases. The CDR3 runs to 13 residues. Per germline, CDR1 ENHRY and CDR2 SYGVKD. Trimming removed 11 bases from V and 4 bases from J; junction bases left unmatched: 10. In DNA, the CDR3 is TGTGCCGCCAGGACAGGGAAAGATTACGAGCAGTACTTC. This sequence encodes CAARTGKDYEQYF.

This clone was detected only a few times. The chain has TRBV2 and TRBJ2-7; D is uncertain. Trimming removed 0 bases at V and 3 bases at J, with 9 bases between. The CDR3 is 14 residues long. Per the germline V gene, CDR1 is SNHLY and CDR2 is FYNNEI. DNA for the CDR3: TGTGCCAGCAGTGAAGCGCTTCTGAGCTACGAGCAGTACTTC. Encoded protein: CASSEALLSYEQYF. The whole variable domain, filled in from reference TRBV2 and TRBJ2-7, reads EPEVTQTPSHQVTQMGQEVILRCVPISNHLYFYWYRQILGQKVEFLVSFYNNEISEKSEIFDDQFSVERPDGSNFTLKIRSTKLEDSAMYFCASSEALLSYEQYFGPGTRLTVT.

A remark on this clone: The junction differs from germline at one of its ends, possibly a read error. V is TRBV7-9 and J is TRBJ2-7, with 8 bases aligning to TRBD2. CDR3 length: 13 residues. Germline V gene sequence: CDR1 SEHNR, CDR2 FQNEAQ (reference sequence). CDR3 in amino acids: CSSSFETSDEQYF. In DNA form, the CDR3 reads TGTTCCAGCAGCTTTGAGACTAGCGACGAGCAGTACTTC.

This clone has a single count. The CDR3 nucleotides read TGTGCTAGTGGTTTTCCAGCTGATGAGGGCATAAGCAATCAGCCCCAGCATTTT. Its protein is CASGFPADEGISNQPQHF. This chain uses TRBV12-5 with TRBJ1-5; D is undetermined. The CDR3 loop spans 18 amino acids. Between the trimmed V and J ends, which lost 3 bases and 1 base, there was a span of 19 bases. The V gene's germline CDR1 is LGHNT and CDR2 FRNRAP.

This clone has just a few counts. The chain has TRBV5-1 and TRBJ1-1; tentatively, D is TRBD1 (5 bases). The CDR3 has 14 amino acids. The germline V and J ends were trimmed by 0 bases and 1 base, with 7 bases remaining between them. The germline V gene has CDR1 SGHRS and CDR2 YFSETQ. The CDR3 DNA is TGCGCCAGCAGCTTGGGGACAAGGAACACTGAAGCTTTCTTT. It is translated as CASSLGTRNTEAFF.

On this clone: At one end, the junction sequence differs from germline, possibly due to a read error. The V call is TRBV7-9, the J call TRBJ1-1, with D unresolved. The V gene's germline CDR1 is SEHNR and CDR2 FQNEAQ (reference sequence). This CDR3 has 12 residues. The CDR3 protein is CSSSGTGTEAFF. The CDR3 nucleotides are TGTTCCAGCAGCGGCACGGGGACTGAAGCTTTCTTT.

This clone has just a few counts. The chain uses TRBV4-1 and TRBJ1-5; the D gene is possibly TRBD1 (5 bases). In germline, CDR1 is MGHRA, CDR2 YSYEKL. V was pared by 1 base and J by 5 bases, with 9 bases between. This CDR3 is 14 amino acids long. The CDR3: CASSQVGGDQPQHF. The CDR3 bases are TGCGCCAGCAGCCAAGTCGGGGGGGATCAGCCCCAGCATTTT.

The chain is built from TRBV10-3 and TRBJ2-7; TRBD2 might be the D (5 bases). Deletions cut 3 bases from V and 6 bases from J, with 12 bases between. Germline values: CDR1 ENHRY, CDR2 SYGVKD. CDR3 size: 13 residues. This CDR3 reads CAISEVSRGEQYF. The CDR3 region has the DNA TGTGCCATCAGTGAAGTTAGTCGGGGCGAGCAGTACTTC.

Note on this clone: The same CDR3 is also encoded by other DNA sequences in this sample. The V and J genes are TRBV7-2 and TRBJ2-7; 15 bases map to TRBD2. The CDR3 extends over 19 amino acids. V shed 5 bases and J 2 bases; nucleotides not matched to a gene: 13. Per the germline V gene, CDR1 is SGHTA and CDR2 is FQGNSA. The CDR3: CASSNQGGLAGGKTYEQYF. The CDR3 DNA reads as TGTGCCAGCAGCAATCAAGGTGGACTAGCGGGGGGGAAAACCTACGAGCAGTACTTC.

The V call is TRBV4-2, the J call TRBJ1-1, with 8 bases identical to TRBD1. Germline CDR1 and CDR2: LGHNA and YNFKEQ. CDR3 length: 15 amino acids. Trimming at V came to 3 bases and at J to 6 bases, leaving 9 bases not matched to a gene. CDR3 residues: CASSQGDRGLPEAFF. The CDR3 DNA sequence: TGTGCCAGCAGCCAGGGTGACAGGGGTCTCCCTGAAGCTTTCTTT.

The chain couples TRBV18 to TRBJ2-3; D is perhaps TRBD2 (6 bases). The CDR3 has 12 amino acids. CDR1 and CDR2 (germline): KGHSH, LQKENI. V lost 10 bases to trimming and J lost 3 bases, with 11 bases between them. CDR3 sequence (DNA): TGTGCCACTACTGGGGGGACAGATACGCAGTATTTT. It specifies CATTGGTDTQYF.

Points on this clone: It is unclear where the CDR3 begins or ends on the DNA, so no DNA is shown, and the CDR3 is as TCRdb lists it. This chain connects TRBV6-5 to TRBJ2-1; TRBD2 reflects the table's D call only, with no check against the DNA. Germline CDR1 and CDR2: MNHEY and SVGAGI. The CDR3 is made up of 12 amino acids, end residues included. The chain's CDR3 is CASTSGGNEQFF.

The chain recombines TRBV28 with TRBJ2-7; TRBD2 might be the D (5 bases). Germline lookup yields CDR1 MDHEN and CDR2 SYDVKM. CDR3 length: 15 residues. Trimming pared 1 base from V and 10 bases from J, leaving 20 bases between. In DNA, the CDR3 is TGTGCCAGCAGTTTATTAAGTCTTGGGGAGCAGGCACAGTACTTC. It codes for CASSLLSLGEQAQYF. The full variable domain, in which reference TRBV28 and TRBJ2-7 provide the parts outside the CDR3, is DVKVTQSSRYLVKRTGEKVFLECVQDMDHENMFWYRQDPGLGLRLIYFSYDVKMKEKGDIPEGYSVSREKKERFSLILESASTNQTSMYLCASSLLSLGEQAQYFGPGTRLTVT.

The CDR3 region is CASSDSTSGSNEQFF. The CDR3 DNA is TGTGCCAGCAGTGACTCGACTAGCGGGAGCAATGAGCAGTTCTTC. This chain uses TRBV6-4 with TRBJ2-1, with 12 bases that match TRBD2. Trimming cost V 0 bases and J 6 bases; bases outside gene matches: 0. The V gene's germline CDR1 is MRHNA and CDR2 SNTAGT. CDR3 length: 15 amino acids.

The rearrangement joins TRBV4-1 to TRBJ2-7; 8 bases fit TRBD1. Losses at the gene ends were 4 bases for V and 3 bases for J; bases not matched to a gene: 8. Germline CDR1 is MGHRA and CDR2 is YSYEKL. The CDR3 runs 15 residues. Here the CDR3 DNA reads TGCGCCAGCAGCCGAGCCGGGACAGGTCACTACGAGCAGTACTTC. This gives the protein CASSRAGTGHYEQYF.

The rearrangement uses TRBV5-1 and TRBJ1-2, with D possibly TRBD1 on 6 matching bases. Germline CDR1 is SGHRS and CDR2 is YFSETQ. There are 15 residues in the CDR3. The V and J ends lost 0 bases and 3 bases respectively, with 12 bases between them. CDR3 loop: CASSLGLQGHYGYTF. The DNA of the CDR3 is TGCGCCAGCAGCTTGGGTCTCCAGGGGCACTATGGCTACACCTTC.

The chain links TRBV9 to TRBJ1-3, with no clear D. Germline V CDR1 and CDR2: SGDLS, YYNGEE. The V and J ends lost 1 base and 4 bases respectively, with 3 bases between them. The length of the CDR3 is 12 residues. CDR3 sequence reads: CASSVQGNTIYF. In DNA form, the CDR3 reads TGTGCCAGCAGCGTACAGGGAAACACCATATATTTT.

The V gene is TRBV7-9, the J gene TRBJ1-6; possibly TRBD1 for D (5 bases). The CDR3 sequence is 14 residues long. V lost 5 bases to trimming and J lost 7 bases, with 12 bases between them. The germline CDR1 and CDR2 sequences are SEHNR and FQNEAQ (reference sequence). Here the CDR3 reads CASSLTDQNSPLHF. The CDR3 nucleotides read TGTGCCAGCAGCCTGACAGACCAGAATTCACCCCTCCACTTT.

This chain links TRBV5-1 with TRBJ1-2; a weak D match, TRBD1 (5 bases). Germline-derived CDR1 and CDR2 are SGHRS and YFSETQ. The CDR3 consists of 12 residues. V lost 7 bases to trimming and J lost 1 base, with 8 bases between them. For the CDR3, the DNA is TGCGCCAGCGGCGGGGGTAACTATGGCTACACCTTC. This codes for CASGGGNYGYTF.

The chain recombines TRBV4-1 with TRBJ1-3; the D gene is possibly TRBD1 (5 bases). The V end lost 2 bases, the J end lost 0 bases, and 8 bases lay between the germline ends. This CDR3 comprises 15 residues. The germline gives CDR1 MGHRA, CDR2 YSYEKL. DNA of the CDR3: TGCGCCAGCAGCCAACTCAGGGTCTCTGGAAACACCATATATTTT. It is translated as CASSQLRVSGNTIYF.

This clone was detected only once. V and J are TRBV7-8 and TRBJ1-3; D is undetermined. The V end lost 11 bases, the J end lost 0 bases, and 11 bases lay between the germline ends. The length of the CDR3 is 13 residues. From germline, CDR1 is SGHVS and CDR2 FQNEAQ. In nucleotides, the CDR3 is TGTGCCTCAGCCGGAGACTCTGGAAACACCATATATTTT. It codes for CASAGDSGNTIYF.

The chain uses TRBV5-8 and TRBJ1-1; 9 bases match TRBD1. Germline values: CDR1 SGHTS, CDR2 YDEGEE. This CDR3 has 15 residues. After removal of 2 bases from V and 1 base from J, the junction contained 3 bases not matched to a gene. The CDR3 region has the DNA TGTGCCAGCAGCTTACCGGGACAGGGGAACACTGAAGCTTTCTTT. Translated, it gives CASSLPGQGNTEAFF.